This T cell receptor beta chain was obtained from a study of T cell responses to AZD1222 COVID-19 vaccine. Study outcomes and limitations: Among the donors, most were white British and more were female, and clonal diversity was possibly underestimated. At baseline, seropositivity was found in only a handful of AZD1222 recipients.

The CDR3 runs to 14 residues. V shed 6 bases, J shed 7 bases, and the junction held 4 bases outside the gene matches. Germline V gene data show CDR1 as MNHEY and CDR2 as SVGAGI. TCRdb keeps only in-frame clones here, not all; method: immunoSEQ multiplex PCR. The sample yields 150,000 to 200,000 clones, about 90% seen once. Turning to this clone: The antigen remains unidentified.

This sample comprised peripheral blood, obtained on day 0 of AZD1222 vaccination. This clonotype was obtained from an adult in good health. V usage is TRBV6-5 and J usage is TRBJ1-6; 9 nucleotides align to TRBD1. This CDR3 reads CASSPGQGNSPLHF. CDR3 nucleotide sequence: TGTGCCAGCAGCCCGGGACAGGGCAATTCACCCCTCCACTTT.